The clone carrying this TCR beta chain was seen ten or more times. Its specificity is unknown. The TCR beta cDNA libraries carried unique molecular identifiers. One entry per CDR3 protein results from TCRdb running MiXCR on the PCR reads. The profile shows a few hundred thousand distinct CDR3 sequences, 36% of them singletons. The sample comes from a study of post-analysis software for immune sequencing data. Regarding the study as a whole: When compared against controls, multiple sclerosis patients showed significantly lower normalized Chao1 diversity. Under the F measure, samples that were prepared in one batch clustered strongly together.

Source material: blood. The clonotype originates from a girl aged 5-17 years with multiple sclerosis.

The CDR3 DNA sequence: TGTGCCAGCAGTCCGTCCCGGACAGGGCCGAACAATGAGCAGTTCTTC. It translates to CASSPSRTGPNNEQFF. V gene TRBV12-3 or TRBV12-4 combines with J gene TRBJ2-1, with 8 bases lining up with TRBD1. Trimming removed 5 bases from V and 5 bases from J; junction bases left unmatched: 11. CDR3 length: 16 residues.